These 20 T cell receptor beta chains originate from one sample sequenced in a study of cytomegalovirus exposure and HLA in healthy donors. In the PCR, 60 Vbeta and 13 Jbeta primers were used. The table came from immunoSEQ multiplex PCR; TCRdb's copy has only in-frame clones and leaves some out. The data contain 200,000 or so clones, roughly four fifths of them seen just once; the ten biggest clones take up around 0.1%. Sequences were obtained from PBMCs. The receptor set was obtained from a boy aged 2 to 10 in good health and CMV-seronegative.

The gene calls are TRBV4-1 and TRBJ2-3; 12 nucleotides agree with TRBD2. J was trimmed by 3 bases and V by 4 bases; bases with no gene match: 5. CDR3 size: 16 residues. In germline, CDR1 is MGHRA, CDR2 YSYEKL. CDR3 region: CASSLGLAGGTDTQYF. The CDR3, as DNA: TGCGCCAGCAGCCTCGGGCTAGCGGGGGGGACAGATACGCAGTATTTT.

CDR3 sequence (DNA): TGTGCCAGCAGGGGGACAGTCCAAGAGACCCAGTACTTC. Translating gives CASRGTVQETQYF. The chain employs TRBV6-1 and TRBJ2-5; TRBD1 aligns across 7 bases. Germline trimming cut 6 bases from V and 1 base from J; bases unmatched to any gene: 2. Germline V lookup: CDR1 MNHNS, CDR2 SASEGT. CDR3 length: 13 residues.

This chain links TRBV9 with TRBJ2-3; D perhaps matches TRBD2 (6 bases). V lost 2 bases, J lost 4 bases, and 8 bases lay in between. Germline CDR1 reads SGDLS; CDR2 reads YYNGEE. The CDR3 extends over 13 amino acids. CDR3 DNA: TGTGCCAGCAGCGTGTGGGGGGCAGATACGCAGTATTTT. Its protein is CASSVWGADTQYF.

The rearrangement uses TRBV4-3 and TRBJ2-3, with TRBD2 matching 7 bases. Per the germline V gene, CDR1 is LGHNA and CDR2 is YSLEER. The CDR3 consists of 15 residues. The trim removed 5 bases at V and 3 bases at J, leaving 8 bases unmatched. The CDR3 sequence is CASSNGLVVTDTQYF. The CDR3, as DNA: TGCGCCAGCAGCAACGGACTAGTTGTTACAGATACGCAGTATTTT.

V is TRBV2 and J is TRBJ1-2; D is uncertain. V was shortened by 5 bases and J by 3 bases, with 4 bases between the two germline ends. CDR1 is SNHLY and CDR2 is FYNNEI in the germline V gene. The CDR3 covers 11 residues. CDR3 residues: CASSRDYGYTF. The CDR3 region has the DNA TGTGCCAGCAGTCGAGACTATGGCTACACCTTC.

The chain links TRBV5-1 to TRBJ2-7, with a possible D match to TRBD1 (6 bases). Deletions cut 4 bases from V and 3 bases from J, with 8 bases between. CDR1 and CDR2 (germline): SGHRS, YFSETQ. The CDR3 consists of 12 residues. The CDR3 DNA follows: TGCGCCAGCAGCGGGACAAACTACGAGCAGTACTTC. It specifies CASSGTNYEQYF.

This chain links TRBV13 with TRBJ1-2, with 9 bases matching TRBD1. Losses at the gene ends were 5 bases for V and 7 bases for J; bases not matched to a gene: 5. The CDR3 consists of 13 residues. Germline-derived CDR1 and CDR2 are PRHDT and FYEKMQ (reference sequence). The CDR3 here is CASSPGTGTGYTF. CDR3 in DNA: TGTGCCAGCAGCCCCGGGACAGGGACTGGCTACACCTTC. The full variable domain, rest sourced from reference TRBV13 and TRBJ1-2, is AAGVIQSPRHLIKEKRETATLKCYPIPRHDTVYWYQQGPGQDPQFLISFYEKMQSDKGSIPDRFSAQQFSDYHSELNMSSLELGDSALYFCASSPGTGTGYTFGSGTRLTVV.

This chain joins TRBV5-1 and TRBJ1-3, with D maybe TRBD1 (6 bases). The CDR3 totals 15 residues. Trimming took 4 bases from V and 4 from J, leaving 15 bases between them. CDR1 is SGHRS, CDR2 YFSETQ, per germline. The DNA of the CDR3 is TGCGCCAGCAGCCTGGACCCAGGGACAGGAAACACCATATATTTT. It codes for CASSLDPGTGNTIYF.

The chain couples TRBV5-6 to TRBJ1-2; D remains unclear. The germline gives CDR1 SGHDT, CDR2 YYEEEE. V was pared by 0 bases and J by 7 bases, with 7 bases between. The CDR3 is 12 residues long. In nucleotides, the CDR3 is TGTGCCAGCAGCTTGGACACAGCTGGCTACACCTTC. Translated, it gives CASSLDTAGYTF.

The V and J genes are TRBV19 and TRBJ2-7; TRBD2 is a possible D gene (6 bases). V lost 9 bases and J 1 base, leaving 13 bases between the germline ends. The germline CDR1 and CDR2 sequences are LNHDA and SQIVND (reference sequence). The CDR3 is made up of 13 amino acids. CDR3 nucleotide sequence: TGTGCCAGCCGGGACGGGACTTCCTACGAGCAGTACTTC. Protein product: CASRDGTSYEQYF.

This clone was recorded a few times. V and J are TRBV4-1 and TRBJ1-1, with D unresolved. Trimming removed 1 base at V and 3 bases at J, with 9 bases between. Germline CDR1 MGHRA, CDR2 YSYEKL. This CDR3 has 14 residues. The CDR3 coding sequence is TGCGCCAGCAGCCAAGTTACTCGGGACACTGAAGCTTTCTTT. Protein: CASSQVTRDTEAFF.

The genes are TRBV11-3 and TRBJ2-7; 8 bases are shared with TRBD1. Per the germline V gene, CDR1 is SGHNT and CDR2 is YENEEA. Losses at the gene ends were 5 bases for V and 9 bases for J; bases not matched to a gene: 15. The CDR3 is 15 residues long. CDR3 region: CASSAGTGIVEGQYF. CDR3 nucleotides: TGTGCCAGCAGCGCCGGGACAGGAATTGTGGAGGGGCAGTACTTC.

The chain is built from TRBV7-2 and TRBJ2-7; 7 bases are a match to TRBD1. Per germline, CDR1 SGHTA and CDR2 FQGNSA. This CDR3 region has 13 residues. The V and J ends lost 4 bases and 3 bases, in that order; junction bases with no gene match: 3. The CDR3 protein is CASSSGQLYEQYF. CDR3 sequence (DNA): TGTGCCAGCAGCTCGGGACAGCTCTACGAGCAGTACTTC.

A single count supports this clone. This chain links TRBV28 with TRBJ1-5; unclear D gene. The germline gives CDR1 MDHEN, CDR2 SYDVKM. Between the trimmed V and J ends, which lost 2 bases and 0 bases, there was a span of 14 bases. The CDR3 contains 17 residues. CDR3: CASSLGIGELSNQPQHF. In DNA, the CDR3 is TGTGCCAGCAGTTTAGGTATCGGGGAACTTAGCAATCAGCCCCAGCATTTT.

This chain links TRBV4-1 with TRBJ2-3; the D gene is possibly TRBD2 (6 bases). Looked up from germline, CDR1 is MGHRA and CDR2 is YSYEKL. This CDR3 region has 14 residues. Trimming removed 0 bases at V and 6 bases at J, with 10 bases between. The CDR3 loop reads CASSQDPAGDTQYF. The CDR3, as DNA: TGCGCCAGCAGCCAAGATCCCGCGGGGGATACGCAGTATTTT.

The V and J genes are TRBV5-1 and TRBJ1-2; no definite D call. Germline V lookup: CDR1 SGHRS, CDR2 YFSETQ. The CDR3 runs 14 residues. The V end lost 0 bases, the J end lost 8 bases, and 14 bases lay between the germline ends. CDR3 amino acids: CASSLEPNTGGYTF. CDR3 nucleotides: TGCGCCAGCAGCTTGGAGCCCAATACGGGAGGCTACACCTTC.

The chain combines TRBV10-3 with TRBJ1-2; tentatively, D is TRBD1 (6 bases). The germline V and J ends were trimmed by 6 bases and 4 bases, with 18 bases remaining between them. CDR3 length equals 15 residues. Germline V CDR1 and CDR2: ENHRY, SYGVKD. For the CDR3, the DNA is TGTGCCATCAGCCCGGGGACAAGGGGCCCCTATGGCTACACCTTC. It is translated as CAISPGTRGPYGYTF.

The V gene is TRBV6-5, the J gene TRBJ1-1; D might be TRBD1 (6 bases). CDR1 and CDR2 from the germline V gene are MNHEY and SVGAGI. Trimming left V 6 bases short and J 1 base short, with 12 bases between. The CDR3 spans 14 residues. CDR3 residues: CASRHRRGNTEAFF. CDR3 DNA sequence: TGTGCCAGCAGACATCGCAGGGGGAACACTGAAGCTTTCTTT.

This clone was seen a handful of times. The CDR3 bases are TGTGCCAGCAGCCAAAGGACGGGGGTCTACGAGCAGTACTTC. Translated, it gives CASSQRTGVYEQYF. V and J are TRBV11-2 and TRBJ2-7; D perhaps matches TRBD2 (6 bases). Trimming cost V 5 bases and J 3 bases, with 14 bases left between them. Germline V gene sequence: CDR1 SGHAT, CDR2 FQNNGV. The CDR3 has 14 amino acids.

V gene TRBV4-2 combines with J gene TRBJ2-5; no definite D call. Per germline, CDR1 LGHNA and CDR2 YNFKEQ. This CDR3 comprises 15 residues. Trimming left V 4 bases short and J 5 bases short, with 17 bases between. CDR3 nucleotides: TGTGCCAGCAGCCGCGCGAGTCCGGGTGAGGAGACCCAGTACTTC. It translates to CASSRASPGEETQYF.